The 28 T cell receptor beta chains presented below share a single source sample, sequenced in a study of blood T cell repertoires in COVID-19. The method was immunoSEQ multiplex PCR; TCRdb's version includes in-frame clones alone and lacks a portion of them. Among roughly 100,000 clones listed, 86% were seen once. Sequencing was done on a sample of peripheral blood. Receptors originate from a woman aged 80 or over with acute or convalescent COVID-19.

This sequence joins TRBV28 and TRBJ1-5; 7 bases line up with TRBD1. Trimming removed 2 bases from V and 7 bases from J; junction bases left unmatched: 2. The CDR3 is 13 residues long. CDR1 is MDHEN and CDR2 is SYDVKM in the germline V gene. CDR3 residues: CASSLLTGQPQHF. The CDR3 nucleotides read TGTGCCAGCAGTTTACTGACAGGGCAGCCCCAGCATTTT.

The chain links TRBV11-3 to TRBJ2-7, with TRBD1 identical over 8 bases. The V gene end was trimmed by 5 bases and the J gene end by 3 bases; junction bases not matched to a gene: 12. Germline V CDR1 and CDR2: SGHNT, YENEEA. This CDR3 contains 16 residues. The DNA for the CDR3 is TGTGCCAGCAGCCTAGGAGGACAGGGAAGATTCTACGAGCAGTACTTC. Translating gives CASSLGGQGRFYEQYF.

The chain carries TRBV5-1 and TRBJ2-7; the D gene is possibly TRBD2 (5 bases). The length of the CDR3 is 14 residues. Trimming left V 0 bases short and J 0 bases short, with 7 bases between. The germline V gene encodes CDR1 SGHRS and CDR2 YFSETQ. CDR3 in DNA: TGCGCCAGCAGCTTGGTGGGGAGCTCCTACGAGCAGTACTTC. Protein: CASSLVGSSYEQYF.

V usage is TRBV7-6 and J usage is TRBJ2-1, with 11 bases identical to TRBD2. The germline V gene encodes CDR1 SGHVS and CDR2 FNYEAQ. Trimming took 1 base from V and 5 from J; bases not matched to a gene: 1. The CDR3 contains 15 residues. The CDR3: CASSLGLAGNNEQFF. The CDR3 nucleotides are TGTGCCAGCAGCTTAGGACTAGCGGGAAACAATGAGCAGTTCTTC.

The J gene is TRBJ1-2, the V gene TRBV19, with D maybe TRBD1 (6 bases). This CDR3 is 15 amino acids long. Germline V gives CDR1 LNHDA, CDR2 SQIVND (reference sequence). V lost 4 bases and J lost 4, with 16 bases in between. The CDR3 is CASSKNREMGYGYTF. DNA for the CDR3: TGTGCCAGTAGTAAAAACAGGGAAATGGGCTATGGCTACACCTTC.

The chain joins TRBV27 to TRBJ2-7; 8 nucleotides agree with TRBD2. The CDR3 runs 14 residues. Per the germline V gene, CDR1 is MNHEY and CDR2 is SMNVEV (reference sequence). V gave up 2 bases and J gave up 1 base; unmatched junction bases: 1. This CDR3 is CASSLRGGSYEQYF. CDR3 sequence (DNA): TGTGCCAGCAGTTTACGGGGGGGGTCCTACGAGCAGTACTTC.

V usage is TRBV5-8 and J usage is TRBJ1-5; 12 bases are a match to TRBD1. The germline V gene has CDR1 SGHTS and CDR2 YDEGEE. With 3 bases clipped from V and 5 bases from J, the junction kept 6 bases outside the gene matches. This CDR3 has 16 residues. CDR3 nucleotide sequence: TGTGCCAGCAGCTCCTGGGACAGGGGGCCGGATCAGCCCCAGCATTTT. Amino acid sequence: CASSSWDRGPDQPQHF.

The CDR3 spells CASSPLGGGKGFGYTF. CDR3 sequence (DNA): TGTGCCAGCAGCCCCTTGGGAGGGGGAAAGGGATTCGGCTACACCTTC. The rearrangement joins TRBV28 to TRBJ1-2; TRBD1 is a possible D gene (6 bases). V shed 6 bases and J shed 8 bases, with 25 bases lying between them. The germline V gene has CDR1 MDHEN and CDR2 SYDVKM. The CDR3 is made up of 16 amino acids.

The rearrangement links TRBV24-1 to TRBJ1-2; 7 bases line up with TRBD1. The CDR3 length is 14 residues. After removal of 0 bases from V and 5 bases from J, the junction contained 2 bases not matched to a gene. Germline loops: CDR1 KGHDR, CDR2 SFDVKD. CDR3 nucleotide sequence: TGTGCCACCAGTGATTTGGACAGGGTGTATGGCTACACCTTC. Its protein is CATSDLDRVYGYTF.

The rearrangement joins TRBV19 to TRBJ2-5, with D possibly being TRBD1 (6 bases). V lost 1 base and J lost 4, with 13 bases in between. This CDR3 spans 15 amino acids. Germline V lookup: CDR1 LNHDA, CDR2 SQIVND (reference sequence). The CDR3 protein is CASSIASTGRETQYF. The DNA for the CDR3 is TGTGCCAGTAGTATAGCCTCCACAGGGAGAGAGACCCAGTACTTC.

The chain employs TRBV14 and TRBJ2-2; unclear D gene. There are 13 residues in the CDR3. Trimming took off 3 bases at V and 3 bases at J, with 5 bases between the two ends. Germline V lookup: CDR1 SGHDN, CDR2 FVKESK. The CDR3 region is CASSQRYTGELFF. The CDR3 DNA is TGTGCCAGCAGCCAGAGATACACCGGGGAGCTGTTTTTT.

The rearrangement joins TRBV18 to TRBJ1-6, with TRBD1 matching over 7 bases. CDR3 size: 15 residues. The germline CDR1 and CDR2 sequences are KGHSH and LQKENI. V was pared by 6 bases and J by 7 bases, with 9 bases of the junction left unmatched. The CDR3 spells CASSLDRARNSPLHF. The CDR3 nucleotides are TGTGCCAGCTCGCTCGACAGGGCTCGCAATTCACCCCTCCACTTT.

V gene TRBV2 combines with J gene TRBJ1-1; 8 bases are a match to TRBD1. The CDR3 contains 14 residues. The germline CDR1 and CDR2 sequences are SNHLY and FYNNEI. The junction had 2 bases not matched to a gene; V was cut back by 1 base and J by 4 bases. In DNA form, the CDR3 reads TGTGCCAGCAGTGAAGAGACAGGGGTCACTGAAGCTTTCTTT. Translating it yields CASSEETGVTEAFF.

V usage is TRBV19 and J usage is TRBJ1-4; TRBD1 might be the D (5 bases). This CDR3 is built from 14 residues. Looked up from germline, CDR1 is LNHDA and CDR2 is SQIVND (reference sequence). Trimming left V 7 bases short and J 3 bases short, with 12 bases between. The CDR3 DNA reads TGTGCCAGTACCTCAGGGAAGGCTAATGAAAAACTGTTTTTT. Translating it yields CASTSGKANEKLFF.

The V call is TRBV5-1, the J call TRBJ2-5; 9 nucleotides line up with TRBD2. The trim removed 0 bases at V and 1 base at J, leaving 7 bases unmatched. This CDR3 is 17 amino acids long. Germline CDR1 reads SGHRS; CDR2 reads YFSETQ. Here the CDR3 DNA reads TGCGCCAGCAGCTTGGGACCAGCGGGGGGATCCCAAGAGACCCAGTACTTC. The encoded protein is CASSLGPAGGSQETQYF.

CDR3 residues: CAGWTGSSYEQYF. CDR3 nucleotides: TGCGCCGGTTGGACGGGGAGCTCCTACGAGCAGTACTTC. J is TRBJ2-7 and V is TRBV23-1; TRBD2 is a possible D gene (5 bases). TRBV23-1 qualifies as an ORF whose function is uncertain. V lost 11 bases and J 0 bases, leaving 14 bases between the germline ends. The CDR3 consists of 13 residues.

V and J are TRBV5-1 and TRBJ1-6; the match to TRBD1 covers 8 bases. Per the germline V gene, CDR1 is SGHRS and CDR2 is YFSETQ. V was clipped by 3 bases and J by 10 bases; unmatched bases: 6. The CDR3 totals 14 residues. The CDR3: CASSSGQGSSPLHF. The CDR3 DNA follows: TGCGCCAGCAGCTCCGGACAGGGATCGTCACCCCTCCACTTT.

This CDR3 is CASSLVQFAGSSYNEQFF. For the CDR3, the DNA is TGCGCCAGCAGCTTGGTACAGTTCGCGGGTAGCTCCTACAATGAGCAGTTCTTC. This chain uses TRBV5-1 with TRBJ2-1, with D perhaps matching TRBD2 (5 bases). The germline gives CDR1 SGHRS, CDR2 YFSETQ. V was clipped by 0 bases and J by 0 bases, with 16 bases between them. The CDR3 extends over 18 amino acids.

Here the CDR3 reads CASSLGLAGAGELFF. The DNA for the CDR3 is TGCGCCAGCAGCTTAGGGCTAGCGGGGGCCGGGGAGCTGTTTTTT. This chain joins TRBV5-1 and TRBJ2-2; 10 positions agree with TRBD2. There are 15 residues in the CDR3. Germline lookup yields CDR1 SGHRS and CDR2 YFSETQ. V lost 2 bases and J lost 6; bases outside the gene matches: 4.

The CDR3 nucleotides are TGTGCCTGGAGTACATCAGGGGTTCAAGCTTTCTTT. Translation: CAWSTSGVQAFF. V is TRBV30 and J is TRBJ1-1, with D tentatively TRBD1 (6 bases). Trimming left V 2 bases short and J 9 bases short, with 13 bases between. This CDR3 contains 12 residues. Germline loops: CDR1 GTSNPN, CDR2 SVGIG (reference sequence).

This clone was counted a few times. This rearrangement joins TRBV6-5 to TRBJ1-2; a weak D match, TRBD1 (6 bases). The CDR3 length is 15 residues. Germline V gene data show CDR1 as MNHEY and CDR2 as SVGAGI. With 2 bases removed from V and 4 bases from J, the gap between germline ends came to 14 bases. CDR3 loop: CASSYMGAGVYGYTF. CDR3 nucleotides: TGTGCCAGCAGTTACATGGGGGCAGGGGTCTATGGCTACACCTTC.

The chain recombines TRBV7-2 with TRBJ2-7, with TRBD2 matching over 13 bases. The CDR3 sequence is 17 residues long. The germline V gene has CDR1 SGHTA and CDR2 FQGNSA. The V and J ends lost 3 bases and 0 bases, in that order; junction bases with no gene match: 5. Written as DNA, the CDR3 is TGTGCCAGCAGCTTGACTAGCGGGGGGCCCTTCTCCTACGAGCAGTACTTC. This codes for CASSLTSGGPFSYEQYF. The full variable domain, completed using reference TRBV7-2 and TRBJ2-7, is GAGVSQSPSNKVTEKGKDVELRCDPISGHTALYWYRQSLGQGLEFLIYFQGNSAPDKSGLPSDRFSAERTGGSVSTLTIQRTQQEDSAVYLCASSLTSGGPFSYEQYFGPGTRLTVT.

The chain carries TRBV5-1 and TRBJ2-3; D is possibly TRBD2 (6 bases). The CDR3 length is 14 residues. The germline V gene encodes CDR1 SGHRS and CDR2 YFSETQ. Between the trimmed V and J ends, which lost 4 bases and 1 base, there was a span of 10 bases. The CDR3 bases are TGCGCCAGCAGCCCTGGAGGGGGCACAGATACGCAGTATTTT. Protein product: CASSPGGGTDTQYF.

V is TRBV6-4 and J is TRBJ2-1; 10 positions match TRBD2. V lost 4 bases to trimming and J lost 0 bases; unmatched junction nucleotides: 6. Germline-derived CDR1 and CDR2 are MRHNA and SNTAGT. This CDR3 is built from 17 residues. The CDR3 spells CASSAAPSGGSYNEQFF. The CDR3 bases are TGTGCCAGCAGTGCCGCCCCTAGCGGGGGCTCCTACAATGAGCAGTTCTTC.

A word on this clone: Germline is not matched at one junction end, which may reflect a read error. The V and J genes are TRBV7-9 and TRBJ2-1; D unresolved. Germline lookup yields CDR1 SEHNR and CDR2 FQNEAQ (reference sequence). This CDR3 comprises 10 residues. In DNA, the CDR3 is TGTGCCAGCAGCTTAGCGCGTATGATCTTC. Its protein is CASSLARMIF.

The V call is TRBV2, the J call TRBJ2-3, with 10 bases matching TRBD2. The length of the CDR3 is 18 residues. J lost 2 bases, V lost 4 bases, and 12 bases had no gene match. Germline CDR1 and CDR2: SNHLY and FYNNEI. CDR3 sequence (DNA): TGTGCCAGCAGTGGGGAGCGGGGGGGCCCGCGTATCACAGATACGCAGTATTTT. This gives the protein CASSGERGGPRITDTQYF.

The V call is TRBV19, the J call TRBJ1-4; D ambiguous. V was clipped by 2 bases and J by 8 bases, with 15 bases between them. This CDR3 comprises 15 residues. Germline V CDR1 and CDR2: LNHDA, SQIVND (reference sequence). The CDR3 coding sequence is TGTGCCAGTAGTATAAAGTCCAGGAGAGGGGAAAAACTGTTTTTT. Protein: CASSIKSRRGEKLFF.

This clone has only one observation. The rearrangement links TRBV6-6 to TRBJ1-2, with D hard to call. The germline gives CDR1 MNHNY, CDR2 SVGAGI (reference sequence). The CDR3 loop spans 13 amino acids. The germline V and J ends were trimmed by 6 bases and 8 bases, with 16 bases remaining between them. The CDR3 region has the DNA TGTGCCAGCAGACCCTCGGAGCCTAAGGGCTACACCTTC. Protein: CASRPSEPKGYTF.